Here is one T cell receptor (beta chain) with its context. Its antigen is currently not known. No much larger clone is present one base from it, and per-base qualities are unavailable. This sample is drawn from a study of control samples from healthy donors and cancer patients (dated by TCRdb to 2018 to 2021). Its CDR3 holds 12 amino acids, cysteine through phenylalanine. The retained sequence is limited to the CDR3, 36 bases, with the frame set at the first base. Sequences PRHDT (CDR1) and FYEKMQ (CDR2) are obtained from the germline V gene (reference sequence). Relative to germline, V is 5 bases shorter and J is 7 bases shorter, with 11 bases between their ends. The library was made by the immunoSEQ multiplex PCR assay. This immuneACCESS table, as held by TCRdb, lists in-frame sequences with V and J called but not all clones. Of the missing ones, under half trace to an unresolved V gene in checked studies; the others have no known cause. The sample data list roughly 370,000 clones, and approximately 90% of these were observed just once. More than 6% of the sample is taken by the ten largest.

The origin of this receptor is a man between 35 and 55 years old with head and neck cancer. The receptor chain draws on TRBV13 and TRBJ1-1; a weak D assignment points to TRBD1 (5 bases agree). The sample comprised PBMCs. The CDR3: CASSPGGDEAFF. The bases read TGTGCCAGCAGCCCGGGAGGGGATGAAGCTTTCTTT.